What follows describes a single T cell receptor beta chain. The table came from immunoSEQ multiplex PCR; TCRdb's copy has only in-frame clones and leaves some out. The table lists about 91,000 clones, almost 90% of them singletons. These data are taken from a study of blood T cell repertoires in COVID-19. Study-wide background: Material from acute and convalescent COVID-19 was sourced from the United States, Italy and Spain.

Trimming removed 5 bases from V and 5 bases from J; junction bases left unmatched: 11. Looked up from germline, CDR1 is MDHEN and CDR2 is SYDVKM. The CDR3 has 16 amino acids. The V gene is TRBV28, the J gene TRBJ1-4, with 7 bases that match TRBD1. This sequence was found in a woman in her 70s with acute or convalescent COVID-19. Sequenced sample: peripheral blood. The DNA of the CDR3 is TGTGCCAGCAGTCAATACAGGGGCGAAACCAATGAAAAACTGTTTTTT. Translated: CASSQYRGETNEKLFF.